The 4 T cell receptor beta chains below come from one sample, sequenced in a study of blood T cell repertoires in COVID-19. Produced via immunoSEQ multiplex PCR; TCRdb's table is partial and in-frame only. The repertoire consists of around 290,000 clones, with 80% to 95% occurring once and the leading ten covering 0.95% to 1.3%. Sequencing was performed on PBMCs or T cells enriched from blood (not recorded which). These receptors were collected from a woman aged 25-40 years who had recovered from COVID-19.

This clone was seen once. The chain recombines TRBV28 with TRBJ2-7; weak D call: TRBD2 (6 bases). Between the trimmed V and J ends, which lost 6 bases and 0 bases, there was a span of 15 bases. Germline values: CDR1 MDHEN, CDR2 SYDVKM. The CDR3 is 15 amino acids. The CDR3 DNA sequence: TGTGCCAGCAGCCCGACCCCCGGGAGCTCCTACGAGCAGTACTTC. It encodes CASSPTPGSSYEQYF. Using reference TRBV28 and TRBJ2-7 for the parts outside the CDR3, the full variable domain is DVKVTQSSRYLVKRTGEKVFLECVQDMDHENMFWYRQDPGLGLRLIYFSYDVKMKEKGDIPEGYSVSREKKERFSLILESASTNQTSMYLCASSPTPGSSYEQYFGPGTRLTVT.

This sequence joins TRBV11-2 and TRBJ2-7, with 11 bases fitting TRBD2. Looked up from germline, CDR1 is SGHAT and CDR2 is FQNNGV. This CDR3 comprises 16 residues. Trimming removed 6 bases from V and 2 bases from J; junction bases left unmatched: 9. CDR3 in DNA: TGTGCCAGCAGACCACTAGCGGGAGCACAAACCTACGAGCAGTACTTC. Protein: CASRPLAGAQTYEQYF.

CDR3 residues: CASRFGTSEYNEQFF. The CDR3 region has the DNA TGTGCCAGCAGATTCGGGACTAGCGAATACAATGAGCAGTTCTTC. The chain recombines TRBV11-2 with TRBJ2-1, with 10 bases lining up with TRBD2. This CDR3 spans 15 amino acids. V gave up 6 bases and J gave up 4 bases; unmatched junction bases: 6. Germline assignment: CDR1 SGHAT and CDR2 FQNNGV.

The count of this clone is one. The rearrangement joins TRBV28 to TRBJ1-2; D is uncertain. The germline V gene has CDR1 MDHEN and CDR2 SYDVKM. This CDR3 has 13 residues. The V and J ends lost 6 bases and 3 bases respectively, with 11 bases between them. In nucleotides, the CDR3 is TGTGCCAGCAGGGAATCGGGGTACTATGGCTACACCTTC. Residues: CASRESGYYGYTF.